These 17 T cell receptor beta chains were sequenced from one sample in a study of T-cell memory formation after mild COVID-19. One entry per CDR3 protein, called by TCRdb with MiXCR from the 5' RACE reads. The sample has around 130,000 distinct CDR3 sequences, approximately 15% seen once. Sequenced sample: PBMCs or a T cell subset sorted from them (not recorded which). The receptor set was obtained from a young man who had mild COVID-19 (a few samples of this study predate the infection). Cell type and time point are not known.

This clonotype was seen a handful of times. The chain is built from TRBV28 and TRBJ2-4; the D gene is possibly TRBD1 (7 bases). The CDR3 is 16 residues long. Trimming took off 5 bases at V and 1 base at J, with 15 bases between the two ends. Germline lookup yields CDR1 MDHEN and CDR2 SYDVKM. The CDR3 loop is CASSRQGLVAKNIQYF. CDR3 nucleotides: TGTGCCAGCAGTAGACAGGGACTTGTGGCCAAAAACATTCAGTACTTC.

The chain recombines TRBV10-3 with TRBJ2-3; D is unresolved. This CDR3 contains 15 residues. V was shortened by 6 bases and J by 0 bases, with 13 bases between the two germline ends. CDR1 is ENHRY and CDR2 is SYGVKD in the germline V gene. In DNA, the CDR3 is TGTGCCATCAGGAATTACCCGACGAGCACAGATACGCAGTATTTT. This gives the protein CAIRNYPTSTDTQYF.

This clonotype was observed at least ten times. This chain uses TRBV5-1 with TRBJ2-3, with 8 bases identical to TRBD2. V was pared by 0 bases and J by 0 bases, with 3 bases of the junction left unmatched. The CDR3 has 16 residues. Per germline, CDR1 SGHRS and CDR2 YFSETQ. In nucleotides, the CDR3 is TGCGCCAGCAGCTTGGTCGGGGGGGCCAGCACAGATACGCAGTATTTT. This translates into CASSLVGGASTDTQYF.

The V gene is TRBV7-2, the J gene TRBJ1-2; D not certain. This CDR3 is 14 amino acids long. The germline V gene has CDR1 SGHTA and CDR2 FQGNSA. V lost 1 base, J lost 6 bases, and 12 bases lay in between. The CDR3 spells CASSLGPPGDGYTF. The CDR3 DNA follows: TGTGCCAGCAGCTTAGGGCCGCCTGGGGATGGCTACACCTTC.

The chain is built from TRBV7-2 and TRBJ2-5, with 11 bases aligning to TRBD2. CDR3 length equals 16 residues. After removal of 5 bases from V and 1 base from J, the junction contained 6 bases not matched to a gene. CDR1 and CDR2 from the germline V gene are SGHTA and FQGNSA. The CDR3 sequence: CASSTTLAGGQETQYF. For the CDR3, the DNA is TGTGCCAGCAGCACAACCCTAGCGGGGGGCCAAGAGACCCAGTACTTC.

This clonotype was picked up a small number of times. This chain connects TRBV7-2 to TRBJ2-3, with TRBD2 identical over 9 bases. The CDR3 contains 17 residues. CDR1 SGHTA and CDR2 FQGNSA come from the germline V gene. V was pared by 5 bases and J by 0 bases, with 9 bases of the junction left unmatched. The CDR3, as DNA: TGTGCCAGCAGCATAGGGACTAGCCGAGCTAGCACAGATACGCAGTATTTT. It translates to CASSIGTSRASTDTQYF.

This clonotype was recorded a few times. V usage is TRBV6-1 and J usage is TRBJ2-5; D perhaps matches TRBD1 (6 bases). V was clipped by 4 bases and J by 5 bases, with 11 bases between them. The V gene's germline CDR1 is MNHNS and CDR2 SASEGT. The CDR3 runs 13 residues. In DNA form, the CDR3 reads TGTGCCAGCAGTGTACAGGGTCGGGAGACCCAGTACTTC. It codes for CASSVQGRETQYF.

This chain joins TRBV7-2 and TRBJ2-6; TRBD1 is a possible D gene (5 bases). Germline V gene data show CDR1 as SGHTA and CDR2 as FQGNSA. Trimming removed 7 bases at V and 0 bases at J, with 7 bases between. The CDR3 loop spans 14 amino acids. For the CDR3, the DNA is TGTGCCAGCACAGGGCCCTCTGGGGCCAACGTCCTGACTTTC. This encodes CASTGPSGANVLTF.

The gene calls are TRBV25-1 and TRBJ2-1, with D possibly being TRBD1 or TRBD2 (6 bases each). The CDR3 has 16 residues. The V and J ends lost 2 bases and 3 bases respectively, with 14 bases between them. Germline V gene lookup returns CDR1 MGHDK and CDR2 SYGVNS. The CDR3 reads CASSERVGGHYNEQFF. DNA for the CDR3: TGTGCCAGCAGTGAAAGGGTGGGGGGCCACTACAATGAGCAGTTCTTC.

V gene TRBV20-1 combines with J gene TRBJ2-7, with 10 bases that match TRBD2. This CDR3 has 13 amino acids. The germline V gene has CDR1 DFQATT and CDR2 SNEGSKA (reference sequence). J was trimmed by 2 bases and V by 4 bases; bases with no gene match: 2. CDR3 coding DNA: TGCAGTGCTATAGCGGGGGGAACCTACGAGCAGTACTTC. It translates to CSAIAGGTYEQYF.

The chain combines TRBV4-1 with TRBJ1-2, with 9 bases identical to TRBD1. Germline CDR1 is MGHRA and CDR2 is YSYEKL. The CDR3 has 14 amino acids. With 4 bases clipped from V and 8 bases from J, the junction kept 8 bases outside the gene matches. The CDR3 region has the DNA TGCGCCAGCAGCCGACCGGGACAGGGTTACGGCTACACCTTC. As protein: CASSRPGQGYGYTF.

The chain is built from TRBV9 and TRBJ2-2; the D is unclear. Germline loops: CDR1 SGDLS, CDR2 YYNGEE. CDR3 length: 14 residues. V gave up 0 bases and J gave up 4 bases, with 7 bases separating them. The CDR3 DNA reads TGTGCCAGCAGCGTAGAAGGCCCCACCGGGGAGCTGTTTTTT. Its protein product is CASSVEGPTGELFF.

On this clonotype itself: A read error may account for a junction end that differs from germline. V and J are TRBV10-1 and TRBJ1-4; D is ambiguous. The CDR3 contains 13 residues. Germline-derived CDR1 and CDR2 are WNHNN and SYGVQD (reference sequence). The CDR3 bases are TGCGCCAGCAGTGAGGGGTCAACTAATGAAAAACTGTTT. Translation: CASSEGSTNEKLF.

This clonotype occurred a few times. The chain links TRBV7-3 to TRBJ2-2, with 8 bases lining up with TRBD2. CDR3 length: 15 amino acids. CDR1 SGHTA and CDR2 FQGTGA come from the germline V gene. Trimming removed 3 bases from V and 4 bases from J; junction bases left unmatched: 4. This chain's CDR3 is CASSLGGGTTGELFF. The DNA of the CDR3 is TGTGCCAGCAGCTTGGGCGGGGGGACCACCGGGGAGCTGTTTTTT. The full variable domain, with the rest looked up from reference TRBV7-3 and TRBJ2-2, is GAGVSQTPSNKVTEKGKYVELRCDPISGHTALYWYRQSLGQGPEFLIYFQGTGAADDSGLPNDRFFAVRPEGSVSTLKIQRTERGDSAVYLCASSLGGGTTGELFFGEGSRLTVL.

This chain links TRBV6-5 with TRBJ1-5; a weak D match, TRBD1 (6 bases). V was trimmed by 6 bases and J by 0 bases, leaving 18 bases between them. The CDR3 runs 17 residues. Per germline, CDR1 MNHEY and CDR2 SVGAGI. CDR3 sequence: CASRRGDGSYSNQPQHF. Here the CDR3 DNA reads TGTGCCAGCAGAAGGGGGGACGGATCTTATAGCAATCAGCCCCAGCATTTT.

This clonotype was counted between two and nine times. The chain combines TRBV7-2 with TRBJ2-3; D gene ambiguous. Trimming removed 2 bases at V and 7 bases at J, with 16 bases between. CDR1 SGHTA and CDR2 FQGNSA come from the germline V gene. The CDR3 covers 15 residues. CDR3 nucleotides: TGTGCCAGCAGCTTAAGGTCTAGAGACTCGAATACGCAGTATTTT. Its protein is CASSLRSRDSNTQYF.

The rearrangement uses TRBV3-1 and TRBJ2-3; a possible D gene is TRBD1 (5 bases). The CDR3 is 14 amino acids. The V and J ends lost 4 bases and 9 bases respectively, with 17 bases between them. Germline CDR1 and CDR2: LGHDT and YNNKEL (reference sequence). CDR3: CASSLLKGSLTQYF. Here the CDR3 DNA reads TGTGCCAGCAGCCTCCTCAAGGGGTCCCTGACGCAGTATTTT.